This TCR beta chain emerged from a study of T cell responses to AZD1222 COVID-19 vaccine. Produced via immunoSEQ multiplex PCR; TCRdb's table is partial and in-frame only. The table includes fewer than 150,000 clones, over 85% detected once. Germline-derived CDR1 and CDR2 are SGHRS and YFSETQ. The V end lost 4 bases, the J end lost 2 bases, and 10 bases lay between the germline ends. This CDR3 region has 13 residues. Sequences were derived from peripheral blood, sampled on day 0 of AZD1222 vaccination. The TCR comes from an adult in good health. V usage is TRBV5-1 and J usage is TRBJ2-7, with D hard to call. CDR3 bases: TGCGCCAGCAGCCTAGGACCTGCCTACGAGCAGTACTTC. It codes for CASSLGPAYEQYF.